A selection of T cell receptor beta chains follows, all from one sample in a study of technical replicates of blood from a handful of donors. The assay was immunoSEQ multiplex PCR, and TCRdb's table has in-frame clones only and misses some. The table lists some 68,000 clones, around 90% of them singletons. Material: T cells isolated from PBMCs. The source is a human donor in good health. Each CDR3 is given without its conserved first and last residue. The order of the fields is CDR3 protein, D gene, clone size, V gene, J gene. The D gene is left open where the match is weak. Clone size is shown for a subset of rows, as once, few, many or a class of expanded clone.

cdr3_aa: ASSRSGQGLDGYT
d_call: TRBD1
clone_size: .
v_call: TRBV4-3
j_call: TRBJ1-2

cdr3_aa: ASSSYRAGSSYNEQF
d_call: .
clone_size: .
v_call: TRBV27
j_call: TRBJ2-1

cdr3_aa: ASSPSDRGFVDGYGYT
d_call: TRBD1
clone_size: .
v_call: TRBV4-1
j_call: TRBJ1-2

cdr3_aa: ASSLRRELYNEQF
d_call: .
clone_size: .
v_call: TRBV5-6
j_call: TRBJ2-1

cdr3_aa: ASSVALAGANTDTQY
d_call: TRBD2
clone_size: .
v_call: TRBV9
j_call: TRBJ2-3

cdr3_aa: ASLGGDYGYT
d_call: .
clone_size: .
v_call: TRBV2
j_call: TRBJ1-2

cdr3_aa: ASSSAGEAGGYT
d_call: .
clone_size: .
v_call: TRBV5-1
j_call: TRBJ1-2

cdr3_aa: ASSFTSGQETQY
d_call: TRBD2
clone_size: .
v_call: TRBV6-6
j_call: TRBJ2-5

cdr3_aa: ASSLGTGISIYEQY
d_call: TRBD1
clone_size: .
v_call: TRBV28
j_call: TRBJ2-7

cdr3_aa: SARFSYEQY
d_call: .
clone_size: .
v_call: TRBV20-1
j_call: TRBJ2-7

cdr3_aa: ASSQGGGSKY
d_call: TRBD2
clone_size: .
v_call: TRBV14
j_call: TRBJ2-5

cdr3_aa: ASREGAGVRPQH
d_call: .
clone_size: .
v_call: TRBV6-5
j_call: TRBJ1-5

cdr3_aa: ASGPPYTEAF
d_call: .
clone_size: .
v_call: TRBV28
j_call: TRBJ1-1

cdr3_aa: ASSEAVRSWRNQPQH
d_call: .
clone_size: .
v_call: TRBV2
j_call: TRBJ1-5

cdr3_aa: ASSLQGGRTEAF
d_call: TRBD1
clone_size: .
v_call: TRBV7-2
j_call: TRBJ1-1

cdr3_aa: ASSVVPTGAISYEQY
d_call: TRBD1
clone_size: .
v_call: TRBV5-5
j_call: TRBJ2-7

cdr3_aa: ASSSATSGRAYNEQF
d_call: .
clone_size: once
v_call: TRBV21-1
j_call: TRBJ2-1

cdr3_aa: ASSLMGGAGTEAF
d_call: .
clone_size: .
v_call: TRBV11-2
j_call: TRBJ1-1

cdr3_aa: ASSLEAGTYEQY
d_call: .
clone_size: .
v_call: TRBV7-9
j_call: TRBJ2-7

cdr3_aa: ASRVNTEAF
d_call: .
clone_size: .
v_call: TRBV4-2
j_call: TRBJ1-1

cdr3_aa: ASSIAGAAYEQY
d_call: TRBD2
clone_size: .
v_call: TRBV19
j_call: TRBJ2-7

cdr3_aa: ASSNLGGLDEQY
d_call: .
clone_size: .
v_call: TRBV27
j_call: TRBJ2-7

cdr3_aa: ASSLSGGVNYEQY
d_call: .
clone_size: .
v_call: TRBV7-3
j_call: TRBJ2-7

cdr3_aa: ASSPARGQETQY
d_call: TRBD1
clone_size: .
v_call: TRBV5-1
j_call: TRBJ2-5

cdr3_aa: ASSWGGTGEETQY
d_call: TRBD1
clone_size: once
v_call: TRBV7-6
j_call: TRBJ2-5

cdr3_aa: ASSQDRVYT
d_call: .
clone_size: .
v_call: TRBV7-2
j_call: TRBJ1-2

cdr3_aa: ASTPGLQETQY
d_call: .
clone_size: .
v_call: TRBV5-6
j_call: TRBJ2-5

cdr3_aa: ATHSDSSYEQY
d_call: .
clone_size: once
v_call: TRBV28
j_call: TRBJ2-7

cdr3_aa: AWRQGIYEQY
d_call: TRBD1
clone_size: .
v_call: TRBV30
j_call: TRBJ2-7

cdr3_aa: ASSLAGGIGEQF
d_call: TRBD2
clone_size: .
v_call: TRBV28
j_call: TRBJ2-1

cdr3_aa: ASSPPRQGADEQF
d_call: TRBD1
clone_size: .
v_call: TRBV4-2
j_call: TRBJ2-1

cdr3_aa: ASSLAQDGYQPQH
d_call: .
clone_size: .
v_call: TRBV11-2
j_call: TRBJ1-5

cdr3_aa: ASGTGDLNYGYT
d_call: TRBD1
clone_size: once
v_call: TRBV27
j_call: TRBJ1-2

cdr3_aa: AWSAGTGPGWTKNIQY
d_call: TRBD1
clone_size: .
v_call: TRBV30
j_call: TRBJ2-4

cdr3_aa: ASSAREEPGDTQY
d_call: .
clone_size: .
v_call: TRBV10-2
j_call: TRBJ2-3

cdr3_aa: AWSVQPTGNYGYT
d_call: .
clone_size: .
v_call: TRBV30
j_call: TRBJ1-2

cdr3_aa: ASSERGSTEAF
d_call: .
clone_size: few
v_call: TRBV2
j_call: TRBJ1-1

cdr3_aa: AIQGDSGNTIY
d_call: .
clone_size: .
v_call: TRBV28
j_call: TRBJ1-3

cdr3_aa: ASSQFSGQETQY
d_call: .
clone_size: once
v_call: TRBV4-2
j_call: TRBJ2-5

cdr3_aa: SVEKAPESYEQY
d_call: .
clone_size: .
v_call: TRBV29-1
j_call: TRBJ2-7

cdr3_aa: ASGEPGLTTDTQY
d_call: TRBD2
clone_size: .
v_call: TRBV28
j_call: TRBJ2-3

cdr3_aa: ASSLERTYEQY
d_call: .
clone_size: .
v_call: TRBV5-4
j_call: TRBJ2-7

cdr3_aa: ASSYSSQGAVYGYT
d_call: TRBD1
clone_size: .
v_call: TRBV6-5
j_call: TRBJ1-2

cdr3_aa: ASSYLPPGQGLSTEAF
d_call: TRBD1
clone_size: .
v_call: TRBV27
j_call: TRBJ1-1

cdr3_aa: ASSLLVSGPNNEQF
d_call: .
clone_size: .
v_call: TRBV5-4
j_call: TRBJ2-1

cdr3_aa: ATSRGASGTYNEQF
d_call: TRBD2
clone_size: .
v_call: TRBV15
j_call: TRBJ2-1

cdr3_aa: ASSREGRTGELF
d_call: .
clone_size: once
v_call: TRBV4-2
j_call: TRBJ2-2

cdr3_aa: ASSSFSNQPQH
d_call: .
clone_size: once
v_call: TRBV7-8
j_call: TRBJ1-5

cdr3_aa: ASSSTGNPGREAF
d_call: .
clone_size: .
v_call: TRBV6-5
j_call: TRBJ1-1

cdr3_aa: ASSSSGEVYEQY
d_call: .
clone_size: once
v_call: TRBV7-9
j_call: TRBJ2-7